Each of the 5 T cell receptor beta chains below was sequenced from the same sample in a study of T cell clonotyping in hematopoietic cell transplantation. Time point noted: recipient sample about 28 days before transplant, after cytoreduction. Libraries were prepared by immunoSEQ multiplex PCR; TCRdb keeps only in-frame clonotypes and omits some of them. Among roughly 5,300 clones, around 84% were seen once, and the ten largest hold 4%. Source: peripheral blood mononuclear cells, taken before stem cell transplant. Source of these receptors: a man in his sixties with acute myeloid leukemia. Some clones in this sample may be carry-over from other donors' samples.

This clone has just a few counts. The rearrangement links TRBV6-5 to TRBJ1-2, with D uncertain. Trimming cost V 4 bases and J 1 base, with 10 bases left between them. Germline CDR1 and CDR2: MNHEY and SVGAGI. CDR3 length equals 14 residues. CDR3 in amino acids: CASSFRQVNYGYTF. The CDR3 DNA reads as TGTGCCAGCAGTTTTCGGCAGGTTAACTATGGCTACACCTTC.

This chain joins TRBV30 and TRBJ1-2, with D possibly matching TRBD1 (6 bases). The CDR3 runs 12 residues. Germline CDR1 GTSNPN, CDR2 SVGIG (reference sequence). V lost 3 bases, J lost 4 bases, and 9 bases lay in between. CDR3 amino acids: CAWRAGVYGYTF. The CDR3 DNA follows: TGTGCCTGGAGGGCAGGGGTCTATGGCTACACCTTC.

The CDR3 spells CASSLTSGGAGAYNEQFF. CDR3 nucleotide sequence: TGTGCCAGCAGCCTGACTAGCGGGGGGGCCGGGGCCTACAATGAGCAGTTCTTC. The V gene is TRBV7-2, the J gene TRBJ2-1, with 14 positions matching TRBD2. The ends lost 5 bases at V and 2 bases at J; junction bases unmatched: 8. The germline V gene has CDR1 SGHTA and CDR2 FQGNSA. This CDR3 region has 18 residues.

This sequence joins TRBV7-8 and TRBJ2-6, with a possible D match to TRBD1 (5 bases). This CDR3 has 19 residues. V was cut by 5 bases and J by 0 bases, with 20 bases left in between. Germline V lookup: CDR1 SGHVS, CDR2 FQNEAQ. The CDR3 here is CASSLPGKGEHSGANVLTF. The CDR3 region has the DNA TGTGCCAGCAGCCTCCCAGGGAAAGGAGAACACTCTGGGGCCAACGTCCTGACTTTC.

This chain connects TRBV5-1 to TRBJ1-2, with D possibly being TRBD1 (6 bases). Per germline, CDR1 SGHRS and CDR2 YFSETQ. The CDR3 has 15 residues. The germline V and J ends were trimmed by 4 bases and 3 bases, with 16 bases remaining between them. CDR3 nucleotides: TGCGCCAGCAGCCCGGAGGGGGGGAGTGACTATGGCTACACCTTC. Amino acids: CASSPEGGSDYGYTF.